This is a list of T cell receptor beta chains from one sample in a study of T cell changes during pregnancy in multiple sclerosis. Repertoires were generated with immunoSEQ multiplex PCR, while TCRdb's copy carries only in-frame clones and drops some. The table includes under 30,000 clones, about 89% detected once. The sequencing used CD8+ T cells from peripheral blood mononuclear cells, collected after pregnancy. These receptors were obtained from a female donor with multiple sclerosis, enrolled in a pregnancy study. CDR3s leave out the opening cysteine and the closing phenylalanine or tryptophan. A D gene is named only where the DNA matches it firmly. The size of a clone is reported for some rows only, either as once, few or many, or as a class for expanded clones.

V	D	size	CDR3
TRBV25-1	TRBD1	-	ASSASDRPSYEQY
TRBV4-3	-	-	ASSQNPTPGEQF
TRBV30	-	-	AYTQDSYNEQF
TRBV30	-	-	AWEQQATEAF
TRBV5-8	-	-	ASSLGGTLYNEQF
TRBV12-5	TRBD1	once	ASGLGQGAPTEAF
TRBV4-3	TRBD2	medium-sized	ASSQATSGNVNIQY
TRBV29-1	TRBD2	-	SVPGTSGAEAQF
TRBV7-2	TRBD2	-	ASSSLAGPSYEQY
TRBV4-2	TRBD2	few	ASSHLTSGITGELF
TRBV11-2	-	-	ASSLSRGKGGRQF
TRBV27	-	once	ASSPIGDNHYGYT
TRBV5-6	TRBD1	-	ASSSTGGGSYNEQF
TRBV27	TRBD2	-	ASTGTSSGYEQY
TRBV5-5	-	-	ASSLTGTHEQY
TRBV4-2	-	medium-sized	ASSQDGSSGANVLT
TRBV28	-	-	ASSFGADTQY
TRBV7-9	-	-	ASSQKGLRQGRNTEAF
TRBV6-4	-	few	ASSEGSNEQF
TRBV7-9	-	once	ASSFLGPNYGYT
TRBV4-3	-	-	ASSPEKEFRNEQF
TRBV28	-	-	ASANAYEQY
TRBV28	-	-	ASGPLLEQY
TRBV6-5	-	once	ASSYWTTGETQY
TRBV15	TRBD2	-	ATSRVPSGSGKAKNIQY
TRBV4-1	TRBD2	-	ASSHGGGDTGELF
TRBV6-6	-	-	ASSPDTGELF
TRBV28	TRBD1	-	ASSTTGGRNEQF
TRBV7-3	TRBD1	-	ASSRDRAVYNEQF